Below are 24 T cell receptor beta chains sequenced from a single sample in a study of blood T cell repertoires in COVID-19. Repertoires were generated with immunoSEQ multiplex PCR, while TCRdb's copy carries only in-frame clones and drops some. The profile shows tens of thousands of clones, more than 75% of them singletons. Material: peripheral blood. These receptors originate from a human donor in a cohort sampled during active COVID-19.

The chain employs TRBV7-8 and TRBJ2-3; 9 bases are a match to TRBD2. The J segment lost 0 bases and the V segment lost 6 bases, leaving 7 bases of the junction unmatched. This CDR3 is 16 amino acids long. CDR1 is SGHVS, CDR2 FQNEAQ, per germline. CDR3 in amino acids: CASSPFSGSSTDTQYF. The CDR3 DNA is TGTGCCAGCAGTCCATTTAGCGGGAGTAGCACAGATACGCAGTATTTT. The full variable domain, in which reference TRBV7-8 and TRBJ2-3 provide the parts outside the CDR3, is GAGVSQSPRYKVAKRGQDVALRCDPISGHVSLFWYQQALGQGPEFLTYFQNEAQLDKSGLPSDRFFAERPEGSVSTLKIQRTQQEDSAVYLCASSPFSGSSTDTQYFGPGTRLTVL.

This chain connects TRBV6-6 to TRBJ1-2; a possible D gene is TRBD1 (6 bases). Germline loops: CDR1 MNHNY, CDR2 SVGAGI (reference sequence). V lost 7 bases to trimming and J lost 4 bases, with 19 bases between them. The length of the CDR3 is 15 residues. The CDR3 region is CASIKGGGKFYGYTF. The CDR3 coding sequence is TGTGCCAGCATTAAGGGAGGGGGGAAATTCTATGGCTACACCTTC.

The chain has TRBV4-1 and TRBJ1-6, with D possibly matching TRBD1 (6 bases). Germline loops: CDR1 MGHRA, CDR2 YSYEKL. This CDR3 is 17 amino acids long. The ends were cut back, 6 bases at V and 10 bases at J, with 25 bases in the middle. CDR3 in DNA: TGCGCCAGCAGTAGCAGGCGGGGGAGGGGAGGACAGTCACCCCTCCACTTT. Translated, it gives CASSSRRGRGGQSPLHF.

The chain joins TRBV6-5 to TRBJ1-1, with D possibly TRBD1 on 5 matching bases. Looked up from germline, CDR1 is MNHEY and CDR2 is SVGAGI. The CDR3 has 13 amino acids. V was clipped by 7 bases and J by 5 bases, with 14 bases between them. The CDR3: CASNIKGSTEAFF. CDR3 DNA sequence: TGTGCCAGCAACATAAAGGGGTCGACTGAAGCTTTCTTT.

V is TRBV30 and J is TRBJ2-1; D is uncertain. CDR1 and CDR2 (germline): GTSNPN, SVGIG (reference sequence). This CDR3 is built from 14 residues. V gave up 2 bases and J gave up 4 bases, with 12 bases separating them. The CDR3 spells CAWSSGGAYNEQFF. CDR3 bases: TGTGCCTGGAGTTCCGGCGGAGCTTACAATGAGCAGTTCTTC.

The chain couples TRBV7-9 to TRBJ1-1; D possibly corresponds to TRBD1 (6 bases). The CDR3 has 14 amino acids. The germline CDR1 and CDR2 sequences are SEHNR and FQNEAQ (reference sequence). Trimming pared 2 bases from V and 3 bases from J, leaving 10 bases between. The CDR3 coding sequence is TGTGCCAGCAGCTTACTAGGGGGGGACACTGAAGCTTTCTTT. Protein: CASSLLGGDTEAFF. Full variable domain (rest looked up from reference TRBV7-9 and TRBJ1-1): DTGVSQNPRHKITKRGQNVTFRCDPISEHNRLYWYRQTLGQGPEFLTYFQNEAQLEKSRLLSDRFSAERPKGSFSTLEIQRTEQGDSAMYLCASSLLGGDTEAFFGQGTRLTVV.

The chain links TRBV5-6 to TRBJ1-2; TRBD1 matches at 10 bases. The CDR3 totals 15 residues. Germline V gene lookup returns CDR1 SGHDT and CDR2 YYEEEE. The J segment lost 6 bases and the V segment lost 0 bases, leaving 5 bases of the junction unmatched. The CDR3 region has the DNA TGTGCCAGCAGCTTGGGGACAGGGGGGATTAATGGCTACACCTTC. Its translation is CASSLGTGGINGYTF.

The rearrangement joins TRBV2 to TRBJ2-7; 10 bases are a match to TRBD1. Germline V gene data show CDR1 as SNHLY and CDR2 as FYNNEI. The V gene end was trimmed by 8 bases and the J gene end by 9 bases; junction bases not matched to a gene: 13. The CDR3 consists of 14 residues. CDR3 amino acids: CASAGTGVSGGQYF. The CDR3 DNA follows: TGTGCCAGCGCCGGGACAGGGGTCTCGGGGGGGCAGTACTTC.

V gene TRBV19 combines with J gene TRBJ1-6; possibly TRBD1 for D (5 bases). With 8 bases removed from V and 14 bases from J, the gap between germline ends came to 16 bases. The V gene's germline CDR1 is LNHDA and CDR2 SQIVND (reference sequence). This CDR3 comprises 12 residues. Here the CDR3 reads CASGGDSTALHF. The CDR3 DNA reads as TGTGCCAGTGGGGGGGACTCGACGGCCCTCCACTTT.

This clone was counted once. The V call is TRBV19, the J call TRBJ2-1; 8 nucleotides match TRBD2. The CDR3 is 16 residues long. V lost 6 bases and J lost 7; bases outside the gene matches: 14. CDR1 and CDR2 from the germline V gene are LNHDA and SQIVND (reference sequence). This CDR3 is CASSPVTSGGGNEQFF. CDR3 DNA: TGTGCCAGTAGCCCCGTAACTAGCGGAGGAGGGAATGAGCAGTTCTTC.

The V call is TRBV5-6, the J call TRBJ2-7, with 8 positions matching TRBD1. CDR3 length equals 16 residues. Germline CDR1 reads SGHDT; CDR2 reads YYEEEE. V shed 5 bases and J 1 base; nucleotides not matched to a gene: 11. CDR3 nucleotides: TGTGCCAGCAGTTCAGCTTGGACAGGGCAATCCTACGAGCAGTACTTC. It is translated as CASSSAWTGQSYEQYF.

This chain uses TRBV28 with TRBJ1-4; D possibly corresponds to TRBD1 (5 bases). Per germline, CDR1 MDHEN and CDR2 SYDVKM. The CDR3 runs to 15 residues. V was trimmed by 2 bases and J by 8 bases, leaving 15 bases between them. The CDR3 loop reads CASSLPPDGGEKLFF. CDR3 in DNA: TGTGCCAGCAGTTTACCCCCCGACGGGGGGGAAAAACTGTTTTTT.

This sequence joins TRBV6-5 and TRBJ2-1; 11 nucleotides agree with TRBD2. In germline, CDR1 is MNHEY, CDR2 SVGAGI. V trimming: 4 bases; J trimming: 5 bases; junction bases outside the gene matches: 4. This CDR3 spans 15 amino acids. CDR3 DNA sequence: TGTGCCAGCAGTTCCTGGACTAGCGGGCACAATGAGCAGTTCTTC. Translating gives CASSSWTSGHNEQFF.

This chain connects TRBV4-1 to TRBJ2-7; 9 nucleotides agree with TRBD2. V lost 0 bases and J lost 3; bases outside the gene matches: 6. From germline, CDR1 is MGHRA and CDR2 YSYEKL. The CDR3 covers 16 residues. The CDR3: CASSQEWAGGVYEQYF. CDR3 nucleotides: TGCGCCAGCAGCCAAGAGTGGGCGGGAGGGGTCTACGAGCAGTACTTC.

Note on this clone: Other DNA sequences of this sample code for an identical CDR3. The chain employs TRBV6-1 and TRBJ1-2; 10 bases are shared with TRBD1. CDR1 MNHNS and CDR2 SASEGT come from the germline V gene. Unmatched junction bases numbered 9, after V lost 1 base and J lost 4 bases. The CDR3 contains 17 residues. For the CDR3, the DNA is TGTGCCAGCAGTGAAGTAGGGGGGACAGGGGAGATCTATGGCTACACCTTC. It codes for CASSEVGGTGEIYGYTF.

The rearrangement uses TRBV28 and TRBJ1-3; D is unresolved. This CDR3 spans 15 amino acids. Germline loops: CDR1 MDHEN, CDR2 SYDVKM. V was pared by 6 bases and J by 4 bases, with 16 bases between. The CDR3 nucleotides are TGTGCCAGCAGGACCTCGGAGGGCGACGGAAACACCATATATTTT. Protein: CASRTSEGDGNTIYF.

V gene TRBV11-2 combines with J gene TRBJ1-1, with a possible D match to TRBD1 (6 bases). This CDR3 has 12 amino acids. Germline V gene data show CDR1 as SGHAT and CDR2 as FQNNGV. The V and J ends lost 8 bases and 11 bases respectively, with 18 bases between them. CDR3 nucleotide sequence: TGTGCCAGCGGGGTTTTACAGGGTCTGGCTTTCTTT. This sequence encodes CASGVLQGLAFF.

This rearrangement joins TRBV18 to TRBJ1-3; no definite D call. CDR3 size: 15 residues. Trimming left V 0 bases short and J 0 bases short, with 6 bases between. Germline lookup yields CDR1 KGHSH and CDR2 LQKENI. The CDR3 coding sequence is TGTGCCAGCTCACCACCGACTTTCTCTGGAAACACCATATATTTT. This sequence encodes CASSPPTFSGNTIYF.

The CDR3 region is CASSKTGGHVEQYF. CDR3 in DNA: TGTGCCAGCAGTAAGACAGGGGGCCATGTGGAGCAGTACTTC. The rearrangement links TRBV28 to TRBJ2-7, with 10 bases matching TRBD1. The CDR3 is 14 residues long. The V segment lost 5 bases and the J segment 7 bases; nucleotides outside the gene matches: 8. The germline CDR1 and CDR2 sequences are MDHEN and SYDVKM.

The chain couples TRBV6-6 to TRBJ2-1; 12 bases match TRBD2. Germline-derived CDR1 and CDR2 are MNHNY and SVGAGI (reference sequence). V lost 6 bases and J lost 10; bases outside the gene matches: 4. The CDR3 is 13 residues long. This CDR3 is CASSPTSGREQFF. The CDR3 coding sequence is TGTGCCAGCAGCCCAACTAGCGGGAGGGAGCAGTTCTTC.

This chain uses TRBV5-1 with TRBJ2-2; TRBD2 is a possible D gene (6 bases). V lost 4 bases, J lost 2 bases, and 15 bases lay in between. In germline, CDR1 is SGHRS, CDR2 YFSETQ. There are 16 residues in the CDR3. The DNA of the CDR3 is TGCGCCAGCAGCCAACTGAGGGCGGGAAACACCGGGGAGCTGTTTTTT. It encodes CASSQLRAGNTGELFF.

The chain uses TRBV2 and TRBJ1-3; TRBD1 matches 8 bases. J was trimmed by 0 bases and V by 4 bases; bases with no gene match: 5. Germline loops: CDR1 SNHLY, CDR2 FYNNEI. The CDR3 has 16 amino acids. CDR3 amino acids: CASSADRVISGNTIYF. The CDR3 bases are TGTGCCAGCAGTGCGGACAGGGTCATCTCTGGAAACACCATATATTTT.

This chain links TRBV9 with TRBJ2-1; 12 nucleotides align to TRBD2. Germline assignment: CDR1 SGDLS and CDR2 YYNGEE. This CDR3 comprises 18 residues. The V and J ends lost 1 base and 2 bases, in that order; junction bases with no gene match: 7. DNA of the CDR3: TGTGCCAGCAGCGTACTAGCGGGAGGGCCTAGGGCCTACAATGAGCAGTTCTTC. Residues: CASSVLAGGPRAYNEQFF.

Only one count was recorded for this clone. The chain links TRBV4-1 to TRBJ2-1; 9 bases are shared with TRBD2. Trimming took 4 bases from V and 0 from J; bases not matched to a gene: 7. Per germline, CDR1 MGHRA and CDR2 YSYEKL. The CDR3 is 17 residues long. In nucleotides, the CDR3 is TGCGCCAGCAGCCGCGAAGCGGGGGGTGTCTCCTACAATGAGCAGTTCTTC. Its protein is CASSREAGGVSYNEQFF.